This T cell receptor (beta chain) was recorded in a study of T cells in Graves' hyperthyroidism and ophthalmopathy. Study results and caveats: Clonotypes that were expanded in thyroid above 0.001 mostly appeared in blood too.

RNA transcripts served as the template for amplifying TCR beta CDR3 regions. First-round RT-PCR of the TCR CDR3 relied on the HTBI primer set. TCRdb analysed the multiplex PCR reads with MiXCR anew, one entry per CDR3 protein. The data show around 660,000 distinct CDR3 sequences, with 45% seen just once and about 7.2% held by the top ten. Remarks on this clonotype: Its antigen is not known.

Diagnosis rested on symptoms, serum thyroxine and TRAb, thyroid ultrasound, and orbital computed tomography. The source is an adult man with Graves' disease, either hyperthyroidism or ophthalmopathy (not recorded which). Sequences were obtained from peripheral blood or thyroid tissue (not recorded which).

CDR3 protein: CASSPGPQHF. CDR3 DNA: TGTGCCAGCAGCCCGGGTCCCCAGCATTTT. This chain links TRBV12-3 or TRBV12-4 with TRBJ1-5, with D uncertain. The CDR3 spans 10 residues. V gave up 6 bases and J gave up 10 bases, with 7 bases separating them.